These T cell receptor beta chains were read from a single sample in a study of blood T cells in healthy people across ages. From the 5' RACE reads, TCRdb called clonotypes with MiXCR, one entry per CDR3 protein. The sample records 1.8 million or so distinct CDR3 sequences, approximately 39% being singletons. The sample taken for sequencing was blood. These receptors came from a human donor in good health. CDR3s include the opening cysteine and the closing phenylalanine or tryptophan. The D gene is left open where the match is weak. For some rows the clone size is stated as once, few or many, or as a class when expanded; others skip it.

V gene: TRBV20-1
J gene: TRBJ1-5
clone size: -
D gene: TRBD1
CDR3 DNA: TGCAGTGCTAGAGATCATGGGACAGGGAAGGGACAGCCCCAGCATTTT
CDR3 protein: CSARDHGTGKGQPQHF

V gene: TRBV7-2
J gene: TRBJ1-1
clone size: -
D gene: TRBD1
CDR3 DNA: TGTGCCAGCAGCTTCGGACAGGGGGCCTGGGCTTTCTTT
CDR3 protein: CASSFGQGAWAFF

V gene: TRBV12-3/TRBV12-4
J gene: TRBJ2-1
clone size: few
D gene: -
CDR3 DNA: TGTGCCAGCAGTTTAGGGGGGAAGCAGTTCTTC
CDR3 protein: CASSLGGKQFF

V gene: TRBV20-1
J gene: TRBJ2-2
clone size: -
D gene: -
CDR3 DNA: TGCAGTGCTAGAGGGGACGGAGGCACCGGGGAGCTGTTTTTT
CDR3 protein: CSARGDGGTGELFF

V gene: TRBV7-2
J gene: TRBJ2-1
clone size: -
D gene: TRBD2
CDR3 DNA: TGTGCCAGCAGCTTAGGCTGGGGTTTAGCGGGGGGGTTGTATGAGCAGTTCTTC
CDR3 protein: CASSLGWGLAGGLYEQFF

V gene: TRBV29-1
J gene: TRBJ2-7
clone size: -
D gene: -
CDR3 DNA: TGCAGCGCCCTGACAGGTTCTACGAGGCAGTACTTC
CDR3 protein: CSALTGSTRQYF

V gene: TRBV7-9
J gene: TRBJ1-3
clone size: -
D gene: -
CDR3 DNA: TGTGCCAGCAGTTTCCACGAAGGCTCTGGAAACACCATATATTTT
CDR3 protein: CASSFHEGSGNTIYF

V gene: TRBV12-3/TRBV12-4
J gene: TRBJ2-7
clone size: many
D gene: -
CDR3 DNA: TGTGCCAGCAGCTCCCCGGGACAACACTACGAGCAGTACTTC
CDR3 protein: CASSSPGQHYEQYF

V gene: TRBV4-2
J gene: TRBJ2-1
clone size: -
D gene: -
CDR3 DNA: TGTGCCAGCAGCTCGCAGGAGGCCGGGGGCCTCTACAATGAGCAGTTCTTC
CDR3 protein: CASSSQEAGGLYNEQFF

V gene: TRBV29-1
J gene: TRBJ2-7
clone size: -
D gene: -
CDR3 DNA: TGCAGCGGGGGGGACGGTTTCTACGAGCAGTACTTC
CDR3 protein: CSGGDGFYEQYF

V gene: TRBV10-3
J gene: TRBJ1-2
clone size: -
D gene: -
CDR3 DNA: TGTGCCATCAGTGTTCGGCAGATTTATGGCTACACCTTC
CDR3 protein: CAISVRQIYGYTF

V gene: TRBV5-1
J gene: TRBJ2-5
clone size: few
D gene: -
CDR3 DNA: TGCGCCAGCCGTGGGACTGCGGAAGAGACCCAGTACTTC
CDR3 protein: CASRGTAEETQYF

V gene: TRBV2
J gene: TRBJ2-4
clone size: -
D gene: TRBD1
CDR3 DNA: TGTGCCACGCTACCAAGGACCGGGACAGTTGGAGGAGAGCAGTACTTC
CDR3 protein: CATLPRTGTVGGEQYF

V gene: TRBV4-2
J gene: TRBJ1-1
clone size: -
D gene: -
CDR3 DNA: TGTGCCAGCAGCCAAGTCGGGGGCAGAAGCCCTGAAGCTTTCTTT
CDR3 protein: CASSQVGGRSPEAFF

V gene: TRBV7-9
J gene: TRBJ1-2
clone size: -
D gene: -
CDR3 DNA: TGTGCCAGCAGCCACGGGGAGGGCTATGGCTACACCTTC
CDR3 protein: CASSHGEGYGYTF

V gene: TRBV7-3
J gene: TRBJ2-1
clone size: -
D gene: -
CDR3 DNA: TGTGCCAGCAGCTCGGGCCTTAGGGGTGAGCAGTTCTTC
CDR3 protein: CASSSGLRGEQFF

V gene: TRBV6-5
J gene: TRBJ1-1
clone size: -
D gene: -
CDR3 DNA: TGTGCCAGCAGTTACGTAGGGGTAAACCTTAACACTGAAGCTTTCTTT
CDR3 protein: CASSYVGVNLNTEAFF